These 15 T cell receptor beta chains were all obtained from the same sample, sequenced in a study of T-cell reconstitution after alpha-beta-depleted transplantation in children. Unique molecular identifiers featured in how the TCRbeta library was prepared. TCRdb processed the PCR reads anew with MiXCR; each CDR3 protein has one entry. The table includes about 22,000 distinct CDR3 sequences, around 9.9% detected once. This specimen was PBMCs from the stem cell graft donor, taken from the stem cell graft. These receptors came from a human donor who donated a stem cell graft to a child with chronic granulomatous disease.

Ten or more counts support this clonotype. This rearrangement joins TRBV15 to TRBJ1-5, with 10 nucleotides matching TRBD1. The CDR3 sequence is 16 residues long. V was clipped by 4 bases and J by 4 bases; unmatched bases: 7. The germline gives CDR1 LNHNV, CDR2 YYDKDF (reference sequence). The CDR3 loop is CATSIGPGQGNQPQHF. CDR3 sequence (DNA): TGTGCCACCAGCATAGGCCCGGGACAGGGGAATCAGCCCCAGCATTTT.

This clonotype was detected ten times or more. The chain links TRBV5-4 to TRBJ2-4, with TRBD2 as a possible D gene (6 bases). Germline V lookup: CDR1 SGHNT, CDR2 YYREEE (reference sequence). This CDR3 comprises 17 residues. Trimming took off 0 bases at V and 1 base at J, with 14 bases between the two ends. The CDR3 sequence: CASSLGGTLTAKNIQYF. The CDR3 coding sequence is TGTGCCAGCAGCTTGGGGGGGACTCTAACGGCCAAAAACATTCAGTACTTC.

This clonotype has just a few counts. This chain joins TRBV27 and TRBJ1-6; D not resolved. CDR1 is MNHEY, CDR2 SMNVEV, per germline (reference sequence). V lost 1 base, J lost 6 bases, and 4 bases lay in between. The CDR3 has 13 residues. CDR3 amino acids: CASSLFCNSPLHF. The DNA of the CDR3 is TGTGCCAGCAGTTTATTCTGTAATTCACCCCTCCACTTT.

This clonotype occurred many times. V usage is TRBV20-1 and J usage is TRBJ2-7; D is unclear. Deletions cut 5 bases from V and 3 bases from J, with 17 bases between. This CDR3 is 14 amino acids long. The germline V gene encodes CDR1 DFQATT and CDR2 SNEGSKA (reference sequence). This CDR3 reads CSAHRPWGSYEQYF. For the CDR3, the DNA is TGCAGTGCTCACCGACCTTGGGGAAGCTACGAGCAGTACTTC.

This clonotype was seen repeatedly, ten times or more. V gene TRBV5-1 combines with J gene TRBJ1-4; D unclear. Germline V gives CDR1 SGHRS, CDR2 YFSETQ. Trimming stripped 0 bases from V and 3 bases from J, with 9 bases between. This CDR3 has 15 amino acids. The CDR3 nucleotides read TGCGCCAGCAGCTTGGCCGACACTTCTAATGAAAAACTGTTTTTT. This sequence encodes CASSLADTSNEKLFF.

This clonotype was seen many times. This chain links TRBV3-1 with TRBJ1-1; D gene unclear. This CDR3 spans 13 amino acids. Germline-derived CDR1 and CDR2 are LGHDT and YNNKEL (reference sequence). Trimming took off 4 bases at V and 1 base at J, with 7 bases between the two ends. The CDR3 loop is CASSRLGNTEAFF. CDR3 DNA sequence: TGTGCCAGCAGCCGTCTCGGGAACACTGAAGCTTTCTTT. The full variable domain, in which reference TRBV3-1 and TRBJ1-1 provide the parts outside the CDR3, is DTAVSQTPKYLVTQMGNDKSIKCEQNLGHDTMYWYKQDSKKFLKIMFSYNNKELIINETVPNRFSPKSPDKAHLNLHINSLELGDSAVYFCASSRLGNTEAFFGQGTRLTVV.

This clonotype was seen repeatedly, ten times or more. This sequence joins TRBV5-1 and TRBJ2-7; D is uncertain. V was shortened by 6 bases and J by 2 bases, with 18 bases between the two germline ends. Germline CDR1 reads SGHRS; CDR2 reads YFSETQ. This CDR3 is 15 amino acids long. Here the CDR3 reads CASTFTGLSTYEQYF. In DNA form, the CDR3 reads TGCGCCAGCACATTTACCGGGCTCAGTACCTACGAGCAGTACTTC.

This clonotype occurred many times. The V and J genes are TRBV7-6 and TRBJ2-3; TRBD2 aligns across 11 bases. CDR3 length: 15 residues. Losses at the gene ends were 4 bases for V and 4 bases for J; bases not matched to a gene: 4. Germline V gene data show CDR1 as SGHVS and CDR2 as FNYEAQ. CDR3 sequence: CASSSQLAGADTQYF. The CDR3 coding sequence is TGTGCCAGCAGCTCACAACTAGCGGGGGCAGATACGCAGTATTTT.

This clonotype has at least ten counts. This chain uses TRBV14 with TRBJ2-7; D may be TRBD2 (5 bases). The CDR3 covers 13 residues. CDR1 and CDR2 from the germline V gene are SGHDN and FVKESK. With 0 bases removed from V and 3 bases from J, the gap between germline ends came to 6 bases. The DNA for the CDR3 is TGTGCCAGCAGCCAAGAGCGGGTCTACGAGCAGTACTTC. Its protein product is CASSQERVYEQYF. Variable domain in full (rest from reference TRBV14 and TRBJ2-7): EAGVTQFPSHSVIEKGQTVTLRCDPISGHDNLYWYRRVMGKEIKFLLHFVKESKQDESGMPNNRFLAERTGGTYSTLKVQPAELEDSGVYFCASSQERVYEQYFGPGTRLTVT.

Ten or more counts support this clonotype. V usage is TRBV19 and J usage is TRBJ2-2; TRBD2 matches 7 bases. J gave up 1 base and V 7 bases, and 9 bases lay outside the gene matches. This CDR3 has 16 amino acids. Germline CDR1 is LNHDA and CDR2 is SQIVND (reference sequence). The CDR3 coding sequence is TGTGCCAGTATCATGTGGGGGGGAGAGAACACCGGGGAGCTGTTTTTT. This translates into CASIMWGGENTGELFF.

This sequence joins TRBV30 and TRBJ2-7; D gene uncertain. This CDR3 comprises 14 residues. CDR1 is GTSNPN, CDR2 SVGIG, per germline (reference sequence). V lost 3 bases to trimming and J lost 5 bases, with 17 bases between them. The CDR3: CAWRGSDRSDEQYF. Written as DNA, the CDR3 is TGTGCCTGGAGAGGAAGCGACCGCTCGGACGAGCAGTACTTC.

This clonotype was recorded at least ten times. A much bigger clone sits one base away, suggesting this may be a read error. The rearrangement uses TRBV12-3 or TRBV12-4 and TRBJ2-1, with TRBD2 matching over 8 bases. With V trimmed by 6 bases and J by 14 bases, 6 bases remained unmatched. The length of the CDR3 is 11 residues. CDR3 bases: TGTGCCAGCAGAGTAGCGGGGAGGGAGTTCTTC. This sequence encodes CASRVAGREFF.

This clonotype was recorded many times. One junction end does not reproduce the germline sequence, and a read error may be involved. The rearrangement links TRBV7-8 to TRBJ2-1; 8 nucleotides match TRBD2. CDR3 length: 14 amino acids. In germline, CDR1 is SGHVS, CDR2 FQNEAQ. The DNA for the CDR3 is TGTGCCAGCAGCCTAGCGGGCTCCTACAATGAGCAGTTCTTC. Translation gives CASSLAGSYNEQFF.

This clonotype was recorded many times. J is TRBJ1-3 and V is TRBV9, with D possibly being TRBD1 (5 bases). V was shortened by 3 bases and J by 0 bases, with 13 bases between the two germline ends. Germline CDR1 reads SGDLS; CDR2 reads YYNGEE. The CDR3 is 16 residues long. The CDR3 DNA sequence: TGTGCCAGCAGCGACAGACAGATAACCTCTGGAAACACCATATATTTT. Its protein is CASSDRQITSGNTIYF.

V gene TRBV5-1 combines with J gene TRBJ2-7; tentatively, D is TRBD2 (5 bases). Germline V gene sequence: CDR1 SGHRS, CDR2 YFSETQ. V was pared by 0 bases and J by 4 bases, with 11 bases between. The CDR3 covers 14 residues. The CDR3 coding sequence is TGCGCCAGCAGCTTGGACGGGGAGTGGTACGAGCAGTACTTC. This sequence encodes CASSLDGEWYEQYF.